These T cell receptor beta chains were read from a single sample in a study of blood T cells in healthy people across ages. Each CDR3 protein gets one entry after TCRdb re-called the 5' RACE reads with MiXCR. The data hold over a million distinct CDR3 sequences, with roughly 45% observed a single time. Sequencing was performed on blood. The receptors were sampled from an older woman in good health. Both conserved end residues are part of each CDR3. Each record gives: CDR3 length, J gene, D gene, V gene, clone size, CDR3 protein, CDR3 DNA. A D gene is named only where the DNA matches it firmly. Clone sizes are given selectively: once, few, many, or a class where the clone is expanded.

CDR3 length: 15; J gene: TRBJ1-1; D gene: TRBD1; V gene: TRBV28; clone size: once; CDR3 protein: CASTPGTGVNTEAFF; CDR3 DNA: TGTGCCAGCACTCCCGGGACAGGGGTGAACACTGAAGCTTTCTTT
CDR3 length: 15; J gene: TRBJ2-1; D gene: -; V gene: TRBV20-1; clone size: few; CDR3 protein: CSARGGLADGRGQFF; CDR3 DNA: TGCAGTGCTAGAGGGGGCCTAGCAGATGGTCGAGGGCAGTTCTTC
CDR3 length: 15; J gene: TRBJ2-6; D gene: -; V gene: TRBV7-2; clone size: many; CDR3 protein: CASSLGPGGANVLTF; CDR3 DNA: TGTGCCAGCAGCCTCGGGCCTGGAGGGGCCAACGTCCTGACTTTC
CDR3 length: 13; J gene: TRBJ1-2; D gene: TRBD1; V gene: TRBV10-3; clone size: -; CDR3 protein: CAIRGQGAFGYTF; CDR3 DNA: TGTGCCATCAGGGGACAGGGGGCGTTTGGCTACACCTTC
CDR3 length: 15; J gene: TRBJ2-1; D gene: -; V gene: TRBV10-3; clone size: -; CDR3 protein: CAISESTTGANEQFF; CDR3 DNA: TGTGCCATCAGTGAGTCGACTACGGGGGCCAATGAGCAGTTCTTC
CDR3 length: 13; J gene: TRBJ2-7; D gene: -; V gene: TRBV3-1; clone size: -; CDR3 protein: CASSPTSTYEQYF; CDR3 DNA: TGTGCCAGCAGCCCCACTAGCACCTACGAGCAGTACTTC
CDR3 length: 15; J gene: TRBJ2-5; D gene: TRBD1; V gene: TRBV15; clone size: few; CDR3 protein: CATSRRDRVQETQYF; CDR3 DNA: TGTGCCACCAGCAGGCGGGACAGGGTGCAAGAGACCCAGTACTTC
CDR3 length: 14; J gene: TRBJ2-5; D gene: TRBD2; V gene: TRBV2; clone size: -; CDR3 protein: CASSGLAGKETQYF; CDR3 DNA: TGTGCCAGCAGTGGACTAGCGGGAAAGGAGACCCAGTACTTC
CDR3 length: 14; J gene: TRBJ1-4; D gene: -; V gene: TRBV20-1; clone size: -; CDR3 protein: CSARALSGSEKLFF; CDR3 DNA: TGCAGTGCTAGAGCTCTCTCTGGAAGTGAAAAACTGTTTTTT
CDR3 length: 15; J gene: TRBJ2-1; D gene: -; V gene: TRBV29-1; clone size: few; CDR3 protein: CSVEDLLRFYNEQFF; CDR3 DNA: TGCAGCGTTGAAGATCTTTTACGATTCTACAATGAGCAGTTCTTC
CDR3 length: 15; J gene: TRBJ1-1; D gene: -; V gene: TRBV7-2; clone size: -; CDR3 protein: CASSLDKARTAEAFF; CDR3 DNA: TGTGCCAGCAGCTTAGATAAAGCGAGGACAGCTGAAGCTTTCTTT
CDR3 length: 16; J gene: TRBJ2-7; D gene: TRBD2; V gene: TRBV6-1; clone size: -; CDR3 protein: CASSEGGGLAAYEQYF; CDR3 DNA: TGTGCCAGCAGTGAGGGGGGGGGACTAGCGGCCTATGAGCAGTACTTC
CDR3 length: 15; J gene: TRBJ2-2; D gene: TRBD1; V gene: TRBV5-1; clone size: once; CDR3 protein: CASTTGGSYTGELFF; CDR3 DNA: TGCGCCAGCACCACAGGGGGCAGTTACACCGGGGAGCTGTTTTTT
CDR3 length: 16; J gene: TRBJ2-5; D gene: TRBD2; V gene: TRBV12-3/TRBV12-4; clone size: -; CDR3 protein: CASSPGLAGARETQYF; CDR3 DNA: TGTGCCAGCAGCCCTGGACTAGCGGGAGCGAGAGAGACCCAGTACTTC
CDR3 length: 14; J gene: TRBJ2-7; D gene: -; V gene: TRBV27; clone size: few; CDR3 protein: CASSFGGWGYEQYF; CDR3 DNA: TGTGCCAGCAGTTTTGGGGGCTGGGGCTACGAGCAGTACTTC
CDR3 length: 13; J gene: TRBJ2-3; D gene: -; V gene: TRBV6-1; clone size: once; CDR3 protein: CASSETQGNTQYF; CDR3 DNA: TGTGCCAGCAGTGAGACACAGGGTAATACGCAGTATTTT
CDR3 length: 17; J gene: TRBJ2-3; D gene: TRBD1; V gene: TRBV5-1; clone size: -; CDR3 protein: CASSLARDSHSTDTQYF; CDR3 DNA: TGCGCCAGCAGCTTGGCCCGGGACAGTCATAGCACAGATACGCAGTATTTT
CDR3 length: 12; J gene: TRBJ1-1; D gene: -; V gene: TRBV6-1; clone size: -; CDR3 protein: CASRWRDTEAFF; CDR3 DNA: TGTGCCAGCAGATGGAGAGACACTGAAGCTTTCTTT
CDR3 length: 16; J gene: TRBJ2-3; D gene: TRBD2; V gene: TRBV15; clone size: -; CDR3 protein: CATSRAGAGRTDTQYF; CDR3 DNA: TGTGCCACCAGCAGAGCGGGAGCGGGACGGACAGATACGCAGTATTTT
CDR3 length: 13; J gene: TRBJ2-1; D gene: -; V gene: TRBV27; clone size: -; CDR3 protein: CASSLYTRKEQFF; CDR3 DNA: TGTGCCAGCAGTTTGTATACTAGAAAGGAGCAGTTCTTC
CDR3 length: 15; J gene: TRBJ1-5; D gene: -; V gene: TRBV15; clone size: -; CDR3 protein: CATSRVSGARQPQHF; CDR3 DNA: TGTGCCACCAGCAGGGTCTCGGGGGCACGGCAGCCCCAGCATTTT
CDR3 length: 15; J gene: TRBJ2-3; D gene: TRBD1; V gene: TRBV27; clone size: few; CDR3 protein: CATSLGQGVGDTQYF; CDR3 DNA: TGTGCCACTTCTTTAGGACAGGGGGTGGGAGATACGCAGTATTTT
CDR3 length: 14; J gene: TRBJ2-7; D gene: TRBD2; V gene: TRBV27; clone size: few; CDR3 protein: CASSFSGSPREQYF; CDR3 DNA: TGTGCCAGCAGTTTTAGCGGGAGCCCGCGCGAGCAGTACTTC
CDR3 length: 14; J gene: TRBJ2-3; D gene: -; V gene: TRBV20-1; clone size: few; CDR3 protein: CSAGGGPPTDTQYF; CDR3 DNA: TGCAGTGCGGGGGGTGGGCCCCCGACAGATACGCAGTATTTT
CDR3 length: 15; J gene: TRBJ2-5; D gene: TRBD2; V gene: TRBV6-5; clone size: -; CDR3 protein: CASSPGERGQETQYF; CDR3 DNA: TGTGCCAGCAGCCCCGGTGAGCGGGGACAAGAGACCCAGTACTTC
CDR3 length: 15; J gene: TRBJ2-3; D gene: -; V gene: TRBV7-2; clone size: -; CDR3 protein: CASSHGKTSTDTQYF; CDR3 DNA: TGTGCCAGCAGCCATGGGAAGACTAGCACAGATACGCAGTATTTT
CDR3 length: 16; J gene: TRBJ2-4; D gene: TRBD2; V gene: TRBV12-3/TRBV12-4; clone size: many; CDR3 protein: CASTLLAGGEKNIQYF; CDR3 DNA: TGTGCCAGCACTCTTCTAGCGGGAGGCGAAAAAAACATTCAGTACTTC
CDR3 length: 16; J gene: TRBJ2-1; D gene: -; V gene: TRBV14; clone size: -; CDR3 protein: CASSHIEGPPYNEQFF; CDR3 DNA: TGTGCCAGCAGCCATATCGAGGGGCCCCCATACAATGAGCAGTTCTTC
CDR3 length: 15; J gene: TRBJ2-7; D gene: -; V gene: TRBV25-1; clone size: -; CDR3 protein: CASSENVRVLYEQYF; CDR3 DNA: TGTGCCAGCAGTGAAAACGTTCGGGTGCTCTACGAGCAGTACTTC
CDR3 length: 14; J gene: TRBJ2-3; D gene: -; V gene: TRBV29-1; clone size: few; CDR3 protein: CSVAGGGGTDTQYF; CDR3 DNA: TGCAGCGTTGCCGGGGGAGGCGGGACAGATACGCAGTATTTT
CDR3 length: 13; J gene: TRBJ1-4; D gene: TRBD1; V gene: TRBV20-1; clone size: -; CDR3 protein: CSARGQGLEKLFF; CDR3 DNA: TGCAGTGCTAGGGGACAGGGCTTAGAAAAACTGTTTTTT
CDR3 length: 12; J gene: TRBJ1-5; D gene: -; V gene: TRBV6-5; clone size: -; CDR3 protein: CASSSAGQPQHF; CDR3 DNA: TGTGCCAGCAGCTCCGCAGGTCAGCCCCAGCATTTT
CDR3 length: 13; J gene: TRBJ1-2; D gene: -; V gene: TRBV20-1; clone size: -; CDR3 protein: CSARDINNYGYTF; CDR3 DNA: TGCAGTGCTAGGGACATAAACAACTATGGCTACACCTTC
CDR3 length: 13; J gene: TRBJ1-2; D gene: TRBD1; V gene: TRBV20-1; clone size: -; CDR3 protein: CSAGRVSDRFSTF; CDR3 DNA: TGCAGTGCTGGTCGCGTATCGGACAGGTTTAGCACCTTC
CDR3 length: 13; J gene: TRBJ2-5; D gene: TRBD1; V gene: TRBV25-1; clone size: few; CDR3 protein: CASSAYRGETQYF; CDR3 DNA: TGTGCCAGCAGTGCCTACAGGGGAGAGACCCAGTACTTC
CDR3 length: 18; J gene: TRBJ2-5; D gene: TRBD2; V gene: TRBV6-5; clone size: few; CDR3 protein: CASSYSLGGFSYQETQYF; CDR3 DNA: TGTGCCAGCAGTTACTCTCTCGGGGGGTTTTCGTACCAAGAGACCCAGTACTTC
CDR3 length: 14; J gene: TRBJ2-5; D gene: TRBD2; V gene: TRBV20-1; clone size: once; CDR3 protein: CSARTSGRVETQYF; CDR3 DNA: TGCAGTGCTAGAACTAGCGGGAGGGTAGAGACCCAGTACTTC
CDR3 length: 16; J gene: TRBJ2-1; D gene: -; V gene: TRBV3-1; clone size: -; CDR3 protein: CASSQDPFSSYNEQFF; CDR3 DNA: TGTGCCAGCAGCCAAGATCCCTTTAGCTCCTACAATGAGCAGTTCTTC